The 2 T cell receptor beta chains below all came from one sample that was sequenced in a study of blood T cell repertoires in COVID-19. This table comes from immunoSEQ multiplex PCR, and its TCRdb copy is limited to in-frame clones, with some not included. Of 200,000 to 250,000 clones in the sample, nearly 90% are singletons; the top ten hold 11%. The specimen sequenced was PBMCs or T cells enriched from blood (not recorded which). These receptors were taken from a man aged 25 to 40 who had recovered from COVID-19.

J is TRBJ1-2 and V is TRBV9; 8 positions agree with TRBD1. Looked up from germline, CDR1 is SGDLS and CDR2 is YYNGEE. The CDR3 runs 15 residues. V dropped 0 bases and J dropped 7; count of bases not matched to a gene: 8. The CDR3 reads CASSVGYGQGGGYTF. CDR3 nucleotides: TGTGCCAGCAGCGTAGGGTATGGACAGGGTGGTGGCTACACCTTC.

The genes are TRBV2 and TRBJ2-1, with TRBD2 identical over 11 bases. This CDR3 is 14 amino acids long. The germline V gene has CDR1 SNHLY and CDR2 FYNNEI. V gave up 6 bases and J gave up 9 bases; unmatched junction bases: 7. This chain's CDR3 is CASRDLAGGGEQFF. CDR3 nucleotide sequence: TGTGCCAGCAGAGATCTAGCGGGAGGAGGTGAGCAGTTCTTC.